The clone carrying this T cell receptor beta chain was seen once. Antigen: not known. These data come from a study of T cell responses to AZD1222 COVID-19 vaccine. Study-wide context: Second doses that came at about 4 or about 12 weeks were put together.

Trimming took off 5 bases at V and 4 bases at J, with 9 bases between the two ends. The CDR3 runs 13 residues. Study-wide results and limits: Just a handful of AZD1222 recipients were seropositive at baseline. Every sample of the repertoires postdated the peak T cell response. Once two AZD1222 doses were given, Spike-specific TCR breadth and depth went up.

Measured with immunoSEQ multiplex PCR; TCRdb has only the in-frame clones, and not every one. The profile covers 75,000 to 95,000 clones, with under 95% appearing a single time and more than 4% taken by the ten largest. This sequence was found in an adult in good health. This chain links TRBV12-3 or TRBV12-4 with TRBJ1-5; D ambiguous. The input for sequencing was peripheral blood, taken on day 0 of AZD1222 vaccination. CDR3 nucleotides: TGTGCCAGCAGTCCCCCGGGGAATCAGCCCCAGCATTTT. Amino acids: CASSPPGNQPQHF.